These 27 T cell receptor beta chains originate from one sample sequenced in a study of blood T cell repertoires in COVID-19. Libraries were prepared by immunoSEQ multiplex PCR; TCRdb keeps only in-frame clonotypes and omits some of them. The sample carries nearly 350,000 clones, roughly nine tenths recorded once. Source material: PBMCs or T cells enriched from blood (not recorded which). These TCRs come from a woman in her 30s who had recovered from COVID-19.

The rearrangement links TRBV14 to TRBJ2-2; D perhaps matches TRBD1 (6 bases). Germline V gene sequence: CDR1 SGHDN, CDR2 FVKESK. V lost 4 bases and J lost 4, with 13 bases in between. The CDR3 runs to 15 residues. The CDR3 reads CASSRNRESTGELFF. The DNA for the CDR3 is TGTGCCAGCAGCCGTAACAGGGAATCCACCGGGGAGCTGTTTTTT.

The CDR3 loop is CASSEAGQSNNSPLHF. In DNA, the CDR3 is TGTGCCAGCAGTGAAGCGGGACAGTCGAATAATTCACCCCTCCACTTT. The rearrangement joins TRBV2 to TRBJ1-6, with 7 bases matching TRBD1. J gave up 5 bases and V 0 bases, and 4 bases lay outside the gene matches. Germline V gene data show CDR1 as SNHLY and CDR2 as FYNNEI. The CDR3 has 16 amino acids.

J is TRBJ1-2 and V is TRBV4-1; D is perhaps TRBD1 (5 bases). Trimming shortened V by 6 bases and J by 4 bases, and 21 bases separated the two germline ends. The CDR3 totals 16 residues. The germline CDR1 and CDR2 sequences are MGHRA and YSYEKL. CDR3 protein: CASRSPVREASYGYTF. CDR3 coding DNA: TGCGCCAGCAGGTCACCTGTCAGGGAAGCCTCCTATGGCTACACCTTC.

This clone was seen a single time. The chain links TRBV27 to TRBJ2-2; 7 bases fit TRBD2. The CDR3 extends over 14 amino acids. Looked up from germline, CDR1 is MNHEY and CDR2 is SMNVEV (reference sequence). Trimming cost V 5 bases and J 4 bases; bases outside gene matches: 4. CDR3 nucleotides: TGTGCCAGCAGTGGATGGGAGGGCACCGGGGAGCTGTTTTTT. It encodes CASSGWEGTGELFF.

The chain employs TRBV7-9 and TRBJ1-5; D gene unclear. The CDR3 covers 15 residues. Deletions cut 5 bases from V and 4 bases from J, with 15 bases between. Germline values: CDR1 SEHNR, CDR2 FQNEAQ (reference sequence). CDR3 bases: TGTGCCAGCAGCCTATCGGGGAAGGAAAATCAGCCCCAGCATTTT. Residues: CASSLSGKENQPQHF.

The chain has TRBV11-3 and TRBJ2-1; the D is unclear. The CDR3 length is 13 residues. CDR1 is SGHNT and CDR2 is YENEEA in the germline V gene. The V end was cut by 0 bases, the J end by 4 bases, with 4 bases between. The CDR3 DNA reads as TGTGCCAGCAGCTTAGACAGTTACAATGAGCAGTTCTTC. Its protein product is CASSLDSYNEQFF.

The V and J genes are TRBV7-9 and TRBJ1-5; a possible D gene is TRBD1 (6 bases). This CDR3 comprises 13 residues. Trimming took 5 bases from V and 6 from J, leaving 11 bases between them. From germline, CDR1 is SEHNR and CDR2 FQNEAQ (reference sequence). This CDR3 reads CASSPQGSQPQHF. CDR3 nucleotides: TGTGCCAGCAGCCCACAGGGTTCTCAGCCCCAGCATTTT. Using reference TRBV7-9 and TRBJ1-5 for the parts outside the CDR3, the full variable domain is DTGVSQNPRHKITKRGQNVTFRCDPISEHNRLYWYRQTLGQGPEFLTYFQNEAQLEKSRLLSDRFSAERPKGSFSTLEIQRTEQGDSAMYLCASSPQGSQPQHFGDGTRLSIL.

With regard to this clone: Other DNA sequences in the same sample also yield this CDR3. The rearrangement uses TRBV18 and TRBJ1-1; 8 bases match TRBD1. The germline gives CDR1 KGHSH, CDR2 LQKENI. CDR3 length: 14 amino acids. V shed 3 bases, J shed 5 bases, and the junction held 5 bases outside the gene matches. The CDR3 sequence: CASSPQGAGTEAFF. The CDR3 nucleotides read TGTGCCAGCTCACCCCAGGGGGCAGGTACTGAAGCTTTCTTT.

This clone was seen a single time. V gene TRBV19 combines with J gene TRBJ2-3; D may be TRBD2 (6 bases). Germline V gene lookup returns CDR1 LNHDA and CDR2 SQIVND (reference sequence). V was clipped by 5 bases and J by 7 bases, with 22 bases between them. The CDR3 is 16 amino acids. The DNA of the CDR3 is TGTGCCAGTAGTGACCGACTGAGTTCAGGGAGGAATACGCAGTATTTT. The encoded protein is CASSDRLSSGRNTQYF.

This sequence joins TRBV3-1 (or the pseudogene TRBV3-2) and TRBJ1-1; D gene unclear. V was clipped by 0 bases and J by 6 bases, with 8 bases between them. CDR3 length: 13 amino acids. Germline CDR1 is LGHDT and CDR2 is YNNKEL (reference sequence). CDR3 region: CASSQERRSEAFF. CDR3 nucleotides: TGTGCCAGCAGCCAAGAAAGGAGGTCTGAAGCTTTCTTT.

The chain uses TRBV4-1 and TRBJ1-3; 7 bases are shared with TRBD1. Germline-derived CDR1 and CDR2 are MGHRA and YSYEKL. CDR3 length: 14 amino acids. Trimming took 5 bases from V and 4 from J; bases not matched to a gene: 5. CDR3 amino acids: CASSETGVGNTIYF. The DNA for the CDR3 is TGCGCCAGCAGCGAAACAGGGGTCGGAAACACCATATATTTT.

The gene calls are TRBV30 and TRBJ1-5, with 10 positions matching TRBD1. V shed 2 bases and J 6 bases; nucleotides not matched to a gene: 4. CDR3 length: 14 amino acids. Germline V gives CDR1 GTSNPN, CDR2 SVGIG (reference sequence). This chain's CDR3 is CAWSPGQGVQPQHF. CDR3 bases: TGTGCCTGGAGTCCCGGACAGGGGGTTCAGCCCCAGCATTTT.

This rearrangement joins TRBV7-8 to TRBJ2-7, with 8 nucleotides matching TRBD2. Unmatched junction bases numbered 8, after V lost 1 base and J lost 3 bases. Germline CDR1 SGHVS, CDR2 FQNEAQ. The CDR3 has 16 amino acids. As DNA, the CDR3 is TGTGCCAGCAGCTTAGAGGGGGGACTAGGGGGCTACGAGCAGTACTTC. It yields the protein CASSLEGGLGGYEQYF. The variable domain in full, completed from reference TRBV7-8 and TRBJ2-7, reads GAGVSQSPRYKVAKRGQDVALRCDPISGHVSLFWYQQALGQGPEFLTYFQNEAQLDKSGLPSDRFFAERPEGSVSTLKIQRTQQEDSAVYLCASSLEGGLGGYEQYFGPGTRLTVT.

The chain employs TRBV18 and TRBJ1-1; D not certain. CDR1 and CDR2 from the germline V gene are KGHSH and LQKENI. V was cut by 4 bases and J by 0 bases, with 3 bases left in between. The CDR3 consists of 12 residues. Written as DNA, the CDR3 is TGTGCCAGCTCACTTATGAACACTGAAGCTTTCTTT. Its protein is CASSLMNTEAFF.

The DNA of the CDR3 is TGTGCCAGCGGTGGGGGCGACTATGGCTACACCTTC. This translates into CASGGGDYGYTF. This rearrangement joins TRBV9 to TRBJ1-2, with TRBD1 as a possible D gene (6 bases). The CDR3 length is 12 residues. In germline, CDR1 is SGDLS, CDR2 YYNGEE. The germline V and J ends were trimmed by 7 bases and 3 bases, with 10 bases remaining between them.

The chain couples TRBV5-6 to TRBJ1-4; TRBD1 matches at 7 bases. The CDR3 is 13 amino acids. Germline V gene lookup returns CDR1 SGHDT and CDR2 YYEEEE. Unmatched junction bases numbered 5, after V lost 4 bases and J lost 8 bases. CDR3 sequence reads: CASSQPTGEKLFF. The CDR3 bases are TGTGCCAGCAGCCAACCGACAGGGGAAAAACTGTTTTTT.

The chain uses TRBV27 and TRBJ2-7, with D perhaps TRBD1 (8 bases). This CDR3 has 13 residues. V was clipped by 6 bases and J by 7 bases, with 16 bases between them. Germline CDR1 MNHEY, CDR2 SMNVEV (reference sequence). CDR3 sequence: CASRTGVGGEQYF. CDR3 DNA sequence: TGTGCCAGCAGGACAGGGGTGGGGGGGGAGCAGTACTTC.

This sequence joins TRBV6-5 and TRBJ2-1; D is undetermined. The CDR3 has 13 residues. Between the trimmed V and J ends, which lost 6 bases and 4 bases, there was a span of 10 bases. From germline, CDR1 is MNHEY and CDR2 SVGAGI. The CDR3 loop reads CASSPPTYNEQFF. The CDR3 DNA sequence: TGTGCCAGCAGCCCCCCCACTTACAATGAGCAGTTCTTC.

The J gene is TRBJ1-6, the V gene TRBV11-2; D is unclear. The CDR3 length is 16 residues. V was pared by 6 bases and J by 1 base, with 13 bases between. The germline gives CDR1 SGHAT, CDR2 FQNNGV. The CDR3 nucleotides are TGTGCCAGCAGTCCCCTTTTCGAGTCCTATAATTCACCCCTCCACTTT. Translated, it gives CASSPLFESYNSPLHF.

The V call is TRBV19, the J call TRBJ1-4, with 8 positions matching TRBD1. J gave up 5 bases and V 7 bases, and 12 bases lay outside the gene matches. Germline lookup yields CDR1 LNHDA and CDR2 SQIVND (reference sequence). The CDR3 extends over 16 amino acids. The CDR3 is CASTPRGTGRNEKLFF. As DNA, the CDR3 is TGTGCCAGTACCCCAAGGGGGACAGGTCGGAATGAAAAACTGTTTTTT.

The chain recombines TRBV19 with TRBJ1-4; D remains unclear. Trimming removed 3 bases from V and 2 bases from J, with 16 bases in between. The CDR3 length is 17 residues. Germline V lookup: CDR1 LNHDA, CDR2 SQIVND (reference sequence). Written as DNA, the CDR3 is TGTGCCAGTAGTATCGCCCGGCGGGTTAGGACTAATGAAAAACTGTTTTTT. Its protein is CASSIARRVRTNEKLFF.

The chain uses TRBV24-1 and TRBJ2-1; D is undetermined. Trimming took 2 bases from V and 6 from J, leaving 13 bases between them. This CDR3 comprises 15 residues. Germline V CDR1 and CDR2: KGHDR, SFDVKD. The CDR3 sequence is CATSDSVIPSNEQFF. The CDR3 region has the DNA TGTGCCACCAGTGATTCAGTCATTCCCTCCAATGAGCAGTTCTTC.

The chain is built from TRBV27 and TRBJ2-7; TRBD1 matches at 8 bases. The CDR3 consists of 12 residues. V shed 5 bases and J 9 bases; nucleotides not matched to a gene: 6. Looked up from germline, CDR1 is MNHEY and CDR2 is SMNVEV (reference sequence). This CDR3 is CASSPTGGGQYF. In DNA form, the CDR3 reads TGTGCCAGCAGTCCTACAGGGGGAGGGCAGTACTTC.

The chain combines TRBV3-1 (or the pseudogene TRBV3-2) with TRBJ2-3, with TRBD1 matching over 10 bases. From germline, CDR1 is LGHDT and CDR2 YNNKEL (reference sequence). The CDR3 runs to 15 residues. V lost 4 bases, J lost 7 bases, and 8 bases stayed unmatched. The CDR3 is CASSLSRDRGNTQYF. The CDR3 DNA sequence: TGTGCCAGCAGCCTGTCCCGGGACAGGGGAAATACGCAGTATTTT.

The rearrangement joins TRBV29-1 to TRBJ1-3; possibly TRBD1 for D (6 bases). The CDR3 has 14 residues. V gave up 3 bases and J gave up 4 bases, with 13 bases separating them. CDR1 is SQVTM and CDR2 is ANQGSEA in the germline V gene. CDR3 DNA sequence: TGCAGCGTTGAGTTAATTGGGGGCGGAAACACCATATATTTT. Protein product: CSVELIGGGNTIYF.

J is TRBJ2-2 and V is TRBV4-3; D is ambiguous. CDR1 is LGHNA and CDR2 is YSLEER in the germline V gene. The CDR3 has 19 residues. V was clipped by 1 base and J by 4 bases, with 22 bases between them. The CDR3 nucleotides are TGCGCCAGCAGCCAAGCTTCATATTTCGGATTGACAACCACCGGGGAGCTGTTTTTT. As protein: CASSQASYFGLTTTGELFF.

The genes are TRBV4-2 and TRBJ1-4; 10 positions match TRBD1. The CDR3 spans 15 residues. Germline CDR1 reads LGHNA; CDR2 reads YNFKEQ. Trimming cost V 4 bases and J 5 bases; bases outside gene matches: 4. For the CDR3, the DNA is TGTGCCAGCAGCCTCCTGGACAGGGGGAATGAAAAACTGTTTTTT. It encodes CASSLLDRGNEKLFF.